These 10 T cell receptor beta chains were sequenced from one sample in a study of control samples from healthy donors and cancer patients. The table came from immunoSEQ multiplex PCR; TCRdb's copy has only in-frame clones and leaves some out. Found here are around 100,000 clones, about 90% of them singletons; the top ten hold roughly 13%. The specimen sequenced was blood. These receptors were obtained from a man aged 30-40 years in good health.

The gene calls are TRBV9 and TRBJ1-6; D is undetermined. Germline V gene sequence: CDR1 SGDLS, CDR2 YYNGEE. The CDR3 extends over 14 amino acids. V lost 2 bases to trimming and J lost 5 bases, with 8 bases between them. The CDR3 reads CASSVRPNNSPLHF. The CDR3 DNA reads TGTGCCAGCAGCGTTAGGCCGAATAATTCACCCCTCCACTTT.

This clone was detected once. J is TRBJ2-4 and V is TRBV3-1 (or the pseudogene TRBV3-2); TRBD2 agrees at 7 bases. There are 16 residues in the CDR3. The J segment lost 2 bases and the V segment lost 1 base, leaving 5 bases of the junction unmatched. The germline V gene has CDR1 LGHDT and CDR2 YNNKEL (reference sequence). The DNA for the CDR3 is TGTGCCAGCAGCCAAGCAACGGGGGGAACCAAAAACATTCAGTACTTC. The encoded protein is CASSQATGGTKNIQYF.

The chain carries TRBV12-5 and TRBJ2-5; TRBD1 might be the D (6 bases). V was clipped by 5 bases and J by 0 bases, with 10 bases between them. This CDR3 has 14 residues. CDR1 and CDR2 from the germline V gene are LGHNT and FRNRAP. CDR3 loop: CASGLGQYQETQYF. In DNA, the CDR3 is TGTGCTAGTGGTCTAGGACAGTACCAAGAGACCCAGTACTTC. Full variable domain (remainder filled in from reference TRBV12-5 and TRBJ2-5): DARVTQTPRHKVTEMGQEVTMRCQPILGHNTVFWYRQTMMQGLELLAYFRNRAPLDDSGMPKDRFSAEMPDATLATLKIQPSEPRDSAVYFCASGLGQYQETQYFGPGTRLLVL.

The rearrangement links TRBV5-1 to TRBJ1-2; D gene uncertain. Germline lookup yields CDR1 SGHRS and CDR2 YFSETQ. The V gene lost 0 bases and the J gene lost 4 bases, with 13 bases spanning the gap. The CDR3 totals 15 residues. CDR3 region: CASSLDRPRVYGYTF. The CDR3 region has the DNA TGCGCCAGCAGCTTGGATCGGCCGCGGGTCTATGGCTACACCTTC.

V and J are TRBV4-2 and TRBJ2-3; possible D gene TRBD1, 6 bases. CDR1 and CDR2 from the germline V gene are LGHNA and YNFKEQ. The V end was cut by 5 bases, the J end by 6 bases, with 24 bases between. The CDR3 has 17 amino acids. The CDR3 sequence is CASSSLALGTPRDTQYF. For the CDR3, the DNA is TGTGCCAGCAGCTCCCTCGCTCTTGGGACACCCAGGGATACGCAGTATTTT.

CDR3 region: CATRRTSSGNTIYF. The CDR3 coding sequence is TGTGCCACTCGACGGACGAGCTCTGGAAACACCATATATTTT. The chain recombines TRBV15 with TRBJ1-3; D is ambiguous. This CDR3 spans 14 amino acids. Trimming stripped 9 bases from V and 0 bases from J, with 12 bases between. Germline CDR1 and CDR2: LNHNV and YYDKDF (reference sequence).

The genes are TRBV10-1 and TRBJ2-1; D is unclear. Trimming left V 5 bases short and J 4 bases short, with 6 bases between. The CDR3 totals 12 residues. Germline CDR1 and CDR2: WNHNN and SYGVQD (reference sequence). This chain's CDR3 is CASSSYYNEQFF. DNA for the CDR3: TGCGCCAGCAGTTCCTATTACAATGAGCAGTTCTTC.

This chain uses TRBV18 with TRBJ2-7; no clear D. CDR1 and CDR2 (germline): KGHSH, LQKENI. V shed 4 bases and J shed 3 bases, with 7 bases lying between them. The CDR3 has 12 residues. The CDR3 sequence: CASSRAGYEQYF. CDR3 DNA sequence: TGTGCCAGCTCACGAGCCGGCTACGAGCAGTACTTC.

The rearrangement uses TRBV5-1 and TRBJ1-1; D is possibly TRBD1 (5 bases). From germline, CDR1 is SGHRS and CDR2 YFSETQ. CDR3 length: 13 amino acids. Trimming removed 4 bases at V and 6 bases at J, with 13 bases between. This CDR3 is CASSPGGWAEAFF. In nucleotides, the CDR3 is TGCGCCAGCAGCCCCGGGGGGTGGGCTGAAGCTTTCTTT.

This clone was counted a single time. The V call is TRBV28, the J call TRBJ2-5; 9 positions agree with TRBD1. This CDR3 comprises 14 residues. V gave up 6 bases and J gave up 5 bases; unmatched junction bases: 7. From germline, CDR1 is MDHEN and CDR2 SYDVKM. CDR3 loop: CASRTTGGQETQYF. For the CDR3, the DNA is TGTGCCAGCAGGACAACAGGGGGCCAGGAGACCCAGTACTTC.